This T cell receptor (beta chain) was profiled in a study of cytomegalovirus exposure and HLA in healthy donors. Healthy bone marrow donors made up the donor group. 60 Vbeta and 13 Jbeta primers were used in PCR. Data came from immunoSEQ multiplex PCR; TCRdb stores just in-frame clones and leaves some out. Of over 85,000 clones in the sample, approximately 87% were seen once. Trimming shortened V by 3 bases and J by 4 bases, and 10 bases separated the two germline ends. From germline, CDR1 is LNHNV and CDR2 YYDKDF (reference sequence). The CDR3 is 13 amino acids. Source material: PBMCs. The receptor was derived from a man aged 35 to 55 in good health and CMV-seronegative. The chain is built from TRBV15 and TRBJ2-7; D may be TRBD1 (6 bases). CDR3 region: CATSSLQGYEQYF. DNA of the CDR3: TGTGCCACCAGCAGTCTACAGGGTTACGAGCAGTACTTC.